A single sample gave rise to the 28 T cell receptor beta chains below, sequenced in a study of radiation and T cells in renal cell carcinoma. Produced via immunoSEQ multiplex PCR; TCRdb's table is partial and in-frame only. The table lists 100,000 to 150,000 clones, around 84% of them singletons. Stated time point: baseline pretreatment blood. This sample's treatment: 15 Gy SBRT to primary tumor, nephrectomy 4 weeks later. The source was blood, collected from a patient whose treatment included radiotherapy and nephrectomy. The source is a woman in her sixties with renal cell carcinoma.

This clone was found once. The chain recombines TRBV27 with TRBJ1-2, with 11 positions matching TRBD1. Germline CDR1 reads MNHEY; CDR2 reads SMNVEV (reference sequence). V shed 5 bases, J shed 4 bases, and the junction held 0 bases outside the gene matches. CDR3 size: 13 residues. CDR3 DNA: TGTGCCAGCAGTGGGACAGGGGGCTATGGCTACACCTTC. It specifies CASSGTGGYGYTF.

The sample holds a few counts of this clone. V and J are TRBV7-9 and TRBJ1-6; D is undetermined. Trimming pared 1 base from V and 9 bases from J, leaving 7 bases between. The CDR3 has 13 amino acids. Germline V gene data show CDR1 as SEHNR and CDR2 as FQNEAQ (reference sequence). The CDR3 DNA reads as TGTGCCAGCAGCTTAGATATCGGTTCACCCCTCCACTTT. It yields the protein CASSLDIGSPLHF.

The chain has TRBV15 and TRBJ1-5; no reliable D call. Germline V CDR1 and CDR2: LNHNV, YYDKDF (reference sequence). V gave up 0 bases and J gave up 7 bases, with 13 bases separating them. The CDR3 is 15 residues long. The CDR3 region has the DNA TGTGCCACCAGCAGAGATACGGCAGTAGGGCAGCCCCAGCATTTT. Protein: CATSRDTAVGQPQHF.

V is TRBV28 and J is TRBJ2-7; 8 bases match TRBD2. V gave up 5 bases and J gave up 5 bases; unmatched junction bases: 5. Germline CDR1 reads MDHEN; CDR2 reads SYDVKM. The CDR3 consists of 13 residues. The CDR3 loop is CASSRGLVNEQYF. CDR3 nucleotide sequence: TGTGCCAGCAGTCGGGGACTAGTAAACGAGCAGTACTTC. Using reference TRBV28 and TRBJ2-7 for the parts outside the CDR3, the full variable domain is DVKVTQSSRYLVKRTGEKVFLECVQDMDHENMFWYRQDPGLGLRLIYFSYDVKMKEKGDIPEGYSVSREKKERFSLILESASTNQTSMYLCASSRGLVNEQYFGPGTRLTVT.

This chain uses TRBV2 with TRBJ1-6, with TRBD1 matching 10 bases. CDR1 is SNHLY and CDR2 is FYNNEI in the germline V gene. The CDR3 loop spans 13 amino acids. The ends lost 10 bases at V and 6 bases at J; junction bases unmatched: 3. The CDR3 nucleotides are TGTGCCATCGGGACAGGGGCTAATTCACCCCTCCACTTT. Translated, it gives CAIGTGANSPLHF.

The V and J genes are TRBV6-5 and TRBJ1-5; a possible D gene is TRBD1 (6 bases). Germline V gives CDR1 MNHEY, CDR2 SVGAGI. V lost 9 bases to trimming and J lost 3 bases, with 12 bases between them. The CDR3 has 13 residues. CDR3 DNA: TGTGCCAGTCGACAGGCTGCCAATCAGCCCCAGCATTTT. Translated: CASRQAANQPQHF.

This chain uses TRBV19 with TRBJ1-5; a possible D gene is TRBD1 (6 bases). There are 15 residues in the CDR3. V was trimmed by 4 bases and J by 0 bases, leaving 10 bases between them. Germline CDR1 and CDR2: LNHDA and SQIVND (reference sequence). The chain's CDR3 is CASSTDRTSNQPQHF. CDR3 sequence (DNA): TGTGCCAGTAGTACCGACAGGACTAGCAATCAGCCCCAGCATTTT.

The chain joins TRBV25-1 to TRBJ1-3, with D maybe TRBD1 (5 bases). Trimming left V 7 bases short and J 3 bases short, with 16 bases between. This CDR3 region has 15 residues. Germline CDR1 MGHDK, CDR2 SYGVNS. This chain's CDR3 is CASTPDIAGGNTIYF. The CDR3 nucleotides read TGTGCCAGCACTCCGGACATAGCTGGTGGAAACACCATATATTTT. Complete variable domain (other parts from reference TRBV25-1 and TRBJ1-3): EADIYQTPRYLVIGTGKKITLECSQTMGHDKMYWYQQDPGMELHLIHYSYGVNSTEKGDLSSESTVSRIRTEHFPLTLESARPSHTSQYLCASTPDIAGGNTIYFGEGSWLTVV.

This rearrangement joins TRBV10-3 to TRBJ1-4; D is unclear. Trimming removed 0 bases from V and 3 bases from J, with 8 bases in between. Germline CDR1 ENHRY, CDR2 SYGVKD. The CDR3 runs to 15 residues. The CDR3 bases are TGTGCCATCAGTGAGTCGCAAGTGGCTAATGAAAAACTGTTTTTT. This encodes CAISESQVANEKLFF.

This clone was seen a few times. This chain links TRBV27 with TRBJ1-3; possibly TRBD1 for D (5 bases). CDR1 MNHEY and CDR2 SMNVEV come from the germline V gene (reference sequence). This CDR3 has 15 amino acids. V lost 2 bases, J lost 0 bases, and 8 bases lay in between. The CDR3 DNA sequence: TGTGCCAGCAGTTTAGGGGCCAACTCTGGAAACACCATATATTTT. Its protein is CASSLGANSGNTIYF.

The chain carries TRBV28 and TRBJ1-1, with a possible D match to TRBD1 (5 bases). The CDR3 extends over 15 amino acids. CDR1 is MDHEN and CDR2 is SYDVKM in the germline V gene. With 7 bases removed from V and 1 base from J, the gap between germline ends came to 16 bases. CDR3: CASILEGPGNTEAFF. The CDR3 bases are TGTGCCAGCATCCTCGAGGGACCCGGGAACACTGAAGCTTTCTTT.

This clone was observed a handful of times. The V call is TRBV9, the J call TRBJ1-1, with TRBD1 matching 9 bases. The junction had 4 bases not matched to a gene; V was cut back by 2 bases and J by 5 bases. The CDR3 sequence is 14 residues long. CDR1 and CDR2 (germline): SGDLS, YYNGEE. CDR3 amino acids: CASSVTGGFTEAFF. In DNA, the CDR3 is TGTGCCAGCAGCGTGACAGGGGGTTTTACTGAAGCTTTCTTT.

The CDR3 DNA is TGTGCCAGCGGGGGGGTGGGCTACAATGAGCAGTTCTTC. Amino acid sequence: CASGGVGYNEQFF. The genes are TRBV27 and TRBJ2-1; 7 nucleotides align to TRBD2. This CDR3 comprises 13 residues. Losses at the gene ends were 8 bases for V and 3 bases for J; bases not matched to a gene: 4. The germline V gene encodes CDR1 MNHEY and CDR2 SMNVEV (reference sequence).

This chain uses TRBV4-1 with TRBJ1-1, with TRBD1 matching 8 bases. The CDR3 runs to 15 residues. In germline, CDR1 is MGHRA, CDR2 YSYEKL. Germline trimming cut 0 bases from V and 4 bases from J; bases unmatched to any gene: 4. The CDR3 region is CASSQDQGAITEAFF. The CDR3 bases are TGCGCCAGCAGCCAAGACCAGGGGGCGATCACTGAAGCTTTCTTT.

The rearrangement links TRBV6-1 to TRBJ2-7; D is uncertain. CDR3 length: 13 residues. Trimming took off 3 bases at V and 3 bases at J, with 9 bases between the two ends. Germline-derived CDR1 and CDR2 are MNHNS and SASEGT. CDR3 bases: TGTGCCAGCAGTGACGACGATCACTACGAGCAGTACTTC. Translated: CASSDDDHYEQYF.

The chain carries TRBV5-1 and TRBJ2-1, with 8 positions matching TRBD1. This CDR3 is built from 15 residues. CDR1 and CDR2 from the germline V gene are SGHRS and YFSETQ. J lost 7 bases, V lost 0 bases, and 6 bases had no gene match. The CDR3 region is CASSLERQGNNEQFF. CDR3 bases: TGCGCCAGCAGCTTGGAGAGACAGGGGAATAATGAGCAGTTCTTC.

A few counts support this clone. The chain joins TRBV5-1 to TRBJ1-1, with 9 positions matching TRBD1. CDR3 length equals 14 residues. Germline assignment: CDR1 SGHRS and CDR2 YFSETQ. V lost 4 bases and J lost 3; bases outside the gene matches: 4. CDR3 DNA sequence: TGCGCCAGCAGCGGAAGACAGGGGGACACTGAAGCTTTCTTT. Translating it yields CASSGRQGDTEAFF.

The chain links TRBV6-1 to TRBJ1-6; D may be TRBD1 (6 bases). The CDR3 is 13 residues long. The V gene lost 8 bases and the J gene lost 6 bases, with 11 bases spanning the gap. Germline CDR1 MNHNS, CDR2 SASEGT. As DNA, the CDR3 is TGTGCCAGCCGACAGGAGCTTAATTCACCCCTCCACTTT. Its protein product is CASRQELNSPLHF.

DNA for the CDR3: TGTGCCAGCAGCCAGATCTCGACTAGCGGGGGCTACAATGAGCAGTTCTTC. Translated: CASSQISTSGGYNEQFF. The chain joins TRBV4-2 to TRBJ2-1, with 12 bases aligning to TRBD2. CDR1 is LGHNA, CDR2 YNFKEQ, per germline. This CDR3 contains 17 residues. V dropped 3 bases and J dropped 3; count of bases not matched to a gene: 6.

This chain joins TRBV11-2 and TRBJ2-5; a weak D match, TRBD1 (6 bases). The CDR3 runs to 14 residues. The V end was cut by 5 bases, the J end by 1 base, with 11 bases between. The germline CDR1 and CDR2 sequences are SGHAT and FQNNGV. The CDR3 is CASSQGPTQETQYF. CDR3 nucleotides: TGTGCCAGCAGCCAGGGGCCGACCCAAGAGACCCAGTACTTC.

This rearrangement joins TRBV21-1 to TRBJ1-1. TRBV21-1 is a pseudogene segment. The CDR3 contains 15 residues. The CDR3 region has the DNA TGTGCCAGCAGCGCACGGGGACCGATGGGGACTGAAGCTTTCTTT. Encoded protein: CASSARGPMGTEAFF.

This chain joins TRBV9 and TRBJ2-1; TRBD2 matches 10 bases. After removal of 4 bases from V and 0 bases from J, the junction contained 16 bases not matched to a gene. The CDR3 spans 20 residues. Germline CDR1 SGDLS, CDR2 YYNGEE. In nucleotides, the CDR3 is TGTGCCAGCAGCCCCTCAAAAGGGGGACTAGCGATGAGCTCCTACAATGAGCAGTTCTTC. Residues: CASSPSKGGLAMSSYNEQFF.

The genes are TRBV25-1 and TRBJ1-4, with D uncertain. The CDR3 has 14 residues. V was cut by 2 bases and J by 3 bases, with 7 bases left in between. Germline CDR1 reads MGHDK; CDR2 reads SYGVNS. DNA for the CDR3: TGTGCCAGCAGTGAAAGCGGGCCTAATGAAAAACTGTTTTTT. Protein sequence: CASSESGPNEKLFF.

This chain joins TRBV30 and TRBJ1-5, with a tentative D call TRBD1 (6 bases). Germline CDR1 reads GTSNPN; CDR2 reads SVGIG (reference sequence). Trimming removed 1 base at V and 4 bases at J, with 8 bases between. CDR3 length: 13 residues. The DNA for the CDR3 is TGTGCCTGGAGTGGGCAGGGGAATCAGCCCCAGCATTTT. Translating gives CAWSGQGNQPQHF.

The genes are TRBV9 and TRBJ1-2, with TRBD1 identical over 9 bases. In germline, CDR1 is SGDLS, CDR2 YYNGEE. This CDR3 contains 15 residues. Unmatched junction bases numbered 4, after V lost 4 bases and J lost 0 bases. The CDR3 is CASSPRTGANYGYTF. The CDR3 region has the DNA TGTGCCAGCAGCCCGCGGACAGGGGCTAACTATGGCTACACCTTC.

The V gene is TRBV19, the J gene TRBJ2-5, with D possibly TRBD2 on 6 matching bases. With 4 bases removed from V and 12 bases from J, the gap between germline ends came to 18 bases. This CDR3 is 13 amino acids long. Germline V gene lookup returns CDR1 LNHDA and CDR2 SQIVND (reference sequence). The CDR3 sequence: CASSTQGRLGKYF. The DNA for the CDR3 is TGTGCCAGTAGTACCCAAGGGAGGTTGGGAAAGTACTTC. The full variable domain, in which reference TRBV19 and TRBJ2-5 provide the parts outside the CDR3, is DGGITQSPKYLFRKEGQNVTLSCEQNLNHDAMYWYRQDPGQGLRLIYYSQIVNDFQKGDIAEGYSVSREKKESFPLTVTSAQKNPTAFYLCASSTQGRLGKYFGPGTRLLVL.

In this sample, this clone turned up a few times. The chain links TRBV21-1 to TRBJ2-2; the tabulated D call, TRBD1, remains unverified against the DNA. TRBV21-1 is annotated as a pseudogene. The CDR3 runs 16 residues. CDR3 protein: CASTVRQGDGSGELFF. DNA for the CDR3: TGTGCCAGCACCGTTCGACAGGGGGATGGATCCGGGGAGCTGTTTTTT.

The chain couples TRBV6-1 to TRBJ1-4; D might be TRBD1 (5 bases). Germline assignment: CDR1 MNHNS and CDR2 SASEGT. Deletions cut 10 bases from V and 2 bases from J, with 17 bases between. The CDR3 contains 15 residues. CDR3 nucleotide sequence: TGTGCCACCAAGGGCACGCGGGACACTAATGAAAAACTGTTTTTT. It specifies CATKGTRDTNEKLFF.